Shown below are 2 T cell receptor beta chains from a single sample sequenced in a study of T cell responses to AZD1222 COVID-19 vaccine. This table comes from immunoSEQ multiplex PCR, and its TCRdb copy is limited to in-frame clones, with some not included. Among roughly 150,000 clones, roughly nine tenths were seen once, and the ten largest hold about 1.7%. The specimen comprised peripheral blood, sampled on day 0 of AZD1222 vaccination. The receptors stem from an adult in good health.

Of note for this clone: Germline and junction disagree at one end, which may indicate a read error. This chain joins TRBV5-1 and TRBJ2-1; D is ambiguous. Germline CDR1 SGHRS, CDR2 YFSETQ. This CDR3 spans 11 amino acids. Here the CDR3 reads CATSLGYEQFF. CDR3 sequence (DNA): TGCGCCACCAGCTTGGGGTATGAGCAGTTCTTC.

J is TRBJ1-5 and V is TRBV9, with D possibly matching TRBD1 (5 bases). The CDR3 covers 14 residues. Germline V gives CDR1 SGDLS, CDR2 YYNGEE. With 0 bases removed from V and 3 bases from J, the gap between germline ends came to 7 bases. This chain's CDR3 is CASSVEGFNQPQHF. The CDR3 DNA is TGTGCCAGCAGCGTAGAGGGGTTCAATCAGCCCCAGCATTTT. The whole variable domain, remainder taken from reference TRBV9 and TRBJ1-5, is DSGVTQTPKHLITATGQRVTLRCSPRSGDLSVYWYQQSLDQGLQFLIQYYNGEERAKGNILERFSAQQFPDLHSELNLSSLELGDSALYFCASSVEGFNQPQHFGDGTRLSIL.